These 18 T cell receptor beta chains were sequenced from one sample in a study of cytomegalovirus exposure and HLA in healthy donors. PCR amplification relied on 60 Vbeta primers (plus 13 Jbeta primers). Measured with immunoSEQ multiplex PCR; TCRdb has only the in-frame clones, and not every one. Here the sample spans 59,000 or so clones, 65% to 90% being singletons. The sequenced sample was PBMCs. These receptors originate from a female donor in good health and CMV-seronegative.

The rearrangement links TRBV5-8 to TRBJ2-7, with a weak D call TRBD2 (6 bases). Looked up from germline, CDR1 is SGHTS and CDR2 is YDEGEE. This CDR3 has 15 residues. The V gene lost 5 bases and the J gene lost 2 bases, with 17 bases spanning the gap. The DNA for the CDR3 is TGTGCCAGCAGGTCGAGTGTGGGGGGACCCTACGAGCAGTACTTC. Amino acids: CASRSSVGGPYEQYF. The full variable domain, with the rest looked up from reference TRBV5-8 and TRBJ2-7, is EAGVTQSPTHLIKTRGQQATLRCSPISGHTSVYWYQQALGLGLQFLLWYDEGEERNRGNFPPRFSGRQFPNYSSELNVNALELEDSALYLCASRSSVGGPYEQYFGPGTRLTVT.

The J gene is TRBJ2-7, the V gene TRBV10-3; 9 bases agree with TRBD1. With 2 bases clipped from V and 1 base from J, the junction kept 6 bases outside the gene matches. The CDR3 length is 16 residues. Germline V gives CDR1 ENHRY, CDR2 SYGVKD. The CDR3 bases are TGTGCCATCAGTGAGACCCGGACAGGGGAGTCCTACGAGCAGTACTTC. Its protein product is CAISETRTGESYEQYF.

The chain employs TRBV19 and TRBJ1-5; no firm D call. The germline V gene has CDR1 LNHDA and CDR2 SQIVND (reference sequence). This CDR3 has 15 amino acids. Between the trimmed V and J ends, which lost 7 bases and 1 base, there was a span of 14 bases. The chain's CDR3 is CASTQKPGSNQPQHF. The CDR3 DNA sequence: TGTGCCAGTACCCAGAAGCCCGGGAGCAATCAGCCCCAGCATTTT.

CDR3 sequence (DNA): TGTGCCAGCAGGCCGGAACTAGCGAGCAGGGCCCAGTACTTC. It encodes CASRPELASRAQYF. This chain joins TRBV6-1 and TRBJ2-5, with 7 bases lining up with TRBD2. With V trimmed by 6 bases and J by 9 bases, 13 bases remained unmatched. The CDR3 runs to 14 residues. Germline CDR1 reads MNHNS; CDR2 reads SASEGT.

The chain joins TRBV2 to TRBJ2-5; TRBD2 aligns across 7 bases. V gave up 3 bases and J gave up 5 bases; unmatched junction bases: 6. Per germline, CDR1 SNHLY and CDR2 FYNNEI. This CDR3 spans 14 amino acids. The CDR3 sequence: CASSDSSGVETQYF. The CDR3 DNA reads as TGTGCCAGCAGTGATAGCAGCGGGGTGGAGACCCAGTACTTC.

The V gene is TRBV21-1, the J gene TRBJ2-7; the table's D call, TRBD2, has no DNA check behind it. TRBV21-1 is deemed a pseudogene. The CDR3 spans 17 residues. CDR3: CASSRRSASGKAGEQYF. The DNA of the CDR3 is TGTGCCAGCAGCAGAAGATCTGCTAGCGGGAAGGCTGGGGAGCAGTACTTC.

The chain couples TRBV7-6 to TRBJ1-5; tentatively, D is TRBD1 (6 bases). The CDR3 has 13 amino acids. CDR1 SGHVS and CDR2 FNYEAQ come from the germline V gene. Trimming stripped 5 bases from V and 4 bases from J, with 9 bases between. The CDR3 DNA follows: TGTGCCAGCAGCCAGGGGCTTAATCAGCCCCAGCATTTT. Amino acids: CASSQGLNQPQHF.

The chain couples TRBV7-3 to TRBJ2-5; the match to TRBD1 covers 8 bases. CDR1 is SGHTA and CDR2 is FQGTGA in the germline V gene. Trimming cost V 1 base and J 3 bases; bases outside gene matches: 4. This CDR3 spans 15 amino acids. The CDR3: CASSLSGQGKETQYF. CDR3 DNA: TGTGCCAGCAGCTTAAGCGGACAGGGAAAAGAGACCCAGTACTTC.

This chain uses TRBV11-2 with TRBJ2-3; D gene uncertain. This CDR3 is 12 amino acids long. The V gene's germline CDR1 is SGHAT and CDR2 FQNNGV. Trimming removed 2 bases from V and 6 bases from J, with 6 bases in between. The CDR3 loop reads CASSLTPDTQYF. In nucleotides, the CDR3 is TGTGCCAGCAGCTTAACACCGGATACGCAGTATTTT. The full variable domain, in which reference TRBV11-2 and TRBJ2-3 provide the parts outside the CDR3, is EAGVAQSPRYKIIEKRQSVAFWCNPISGHATLYWYQQILGQGPKLLIQFQNNGVVDDSQLPKDRFSAERLKGVDSTLKIQPAKLEDSAVYLCASSLTPDTQYFGPGTRLTVL.

The V call is TRBV12-5, the J call TRBJ1-3; D is unresolved. Germline CDR1 and CDR2: LGHNT and FRNRAP. Trimming left V 1 base short and J 0 bases short, with 4 bases between. The CDR3 has 14 amino acids. In DNA, the CDR3 is TGTGCTAGTGGTTTGGCCGGCTCTGGAAACACCATATATTTT. Its protein product is CASGLAGSGNTIYF.

The V gene is TRBV27, the J gene TRBJ2-7, with D perhaps TRBD2 (6 bases). The V end lost 6 bases, the J end lost 4 bases, and 13 bases lay between the germline ends. The germline gives CDR1 MNHEY, CDR2 SMNVEV (reference sequence). The CDR3 is 13 amino acids. The CDR3: CASSPPGGYEQYF. DNA for the CDR3: TGTGCCAGCAGCCCCCCCGGGGGTTACGAGCAGTACTTC.

The chain employs TRBV4-2 and TRBJ1-2; D possibly corresponds to TRBD1 (5 bases). Per germline, CDR1 LGHNA and CDR2 YNFKEQ. The CDR3 length is 18 residues. With 1 base removed from V and 4 bases from J, the gap between germline ends came to 22 bases. CDR3 region: CASSQGVPAGNRLYGYTF. CDR3 nucleotide sequence: TGTGCCAGCAGCCAAGGGGTCCCCGCAGGGAATCGACTCTATGGCTACACCTTC.

This clone appeared once. V and J are TRBV6-4 and TRBJ1-5, with 11 bases fitting TRBD1. Germline lookup yields CDR1 MRHNA and CDR2 SNTAGT. This CDR3 has 17 residues. V dropped 2 bases and J dropped 5; count of bases not matched to a gene: 8. CDR3: CASSDIQGTGGDQPQHF. CDR3 coding DNA: TGTGCCAGCAGTGACATTCAAGGGACAGGGGGGGATCAGCCCCAGCATTTT.

This chain links TRBV29-1 with TRBJ2-7; 7 bases agree with TRBD1. The CDR3 contains 12 residues. J lost 6 bases, V lost 4 bases, and 6 bases had no gene match. The germline CDR1 and CDR2 sequences are SQVTM and ANQGSEA. As DNA, the CDR3 is TGCAGCGTTGGTGAGGGGGCGCGCGAGCAGTACTTC. This translates into CSVGEGAREQYF.

J is TRBJ2-7 and V is TRBV30; D might be TRBD2 (6 bases). V was cut by 1 base and J by 4 bases, with 14 bases left in between. This CDR3 spans 14 amino acids. Germline CDR1 GTSNPN, CDR2 SVGIG (reference sequence). The CDR3 DNA sequence: TGTGCCTGGAGTGGCAGCGTACGGGGGTACGAGCAGTACTTC. Translated: CAWSGSVRGYEQYF.

This chain joins TRBV5-1 and TRBJ2-2; TRBD2 agrees at 10 bases. CDR3 length: 18 residues. The germline gives CDR1 SGHRS, CDR2 YFSETQ. The trim removed 0 bases at V and 0 bases at J, leaving 5 bases unmatched. CDR3 nucleotides: TGCGCCAGCAGCTTGGTGGTTAGCGGGGGGTCGAACACCGGGGAGCTGTTTTTT. Its protein is CASSLVVSGGSNTGELFF.

The chain combines TRBV7-9 with TRBJ1-1; TRBD1 might be the D (5 bases). This CDR3 region has 15 residues. Trimming pared 5 bases from V and 2 bases from J, leaving 15 bases between. Germline V CDR1 and CDR2: SEHNR, FQNEAQ (reference sequence). The CDR3 here is CASSNDGHRNTEAFF. The CDR3 nucleotides are TGTGCCAGCAGCAACGACGGACACAGAAACACTGAAGCTTTCTTT.

V and J are TRBV5-6 and TRBJ1-4; 7 bases fit TRBD1. Germline trimming cut 4 bases from V and 8 bases from J; bases unmatched to any gene: 8. Germline V CDR1 and CDR2: SGHDT, YYEEEE. The CDR3 is 14 residues long. This CDR3 is CASSPTGHKEKLFF. CDR3 nucleotides: TGTGCCAGCAGCCCGACAGGGCACAAAGAAAAACTGTTTTTT.